The source of this T cell receptor beta chain is a study of T cell responses to AZD1222 COVID-19 vaccine (dated by TCRdb to the early 2020s). Broadly, across the study: AZD1222 recipients whose second dose came at about 4 weeks and those whose second dose came at about 12 weeks were combined into one group, since spike-specific TCR depth and breadth did not differ between the two schedules. TCR sequencing was performed for roughly 250 trial participants, of whom some 200 were given two doses of AZD1222 and around 26 were given two doses of MenACWY control vaccine. Enrollment into the trials was organized by age into subgroups of 18-55, 56-69 and 70-plus years, and those subgroups contained roughly 150, 30 and 60 TCR-sequenced participants, respectively.

The time point label corresponds to: baseline before first vaccination. Vaccinee samples were obtained from the UK trials COV001 and COV002, which included a single-blind randomized controlled phase 2/3 trial of AZD1222 (ChAdOx1 nCoV-19) in healthy adults. Trial participant PBMC samples were collected at day 0 and day 28 after the second dose for TCRbeta chain sequencing. The CDR3 regions of human TCRbeta chains were analyzed by immunosequencing. From the authors' description of their analysis: Repertoire TCRs were matched against a reference library of SARS-CoV-2-specific TCRs generated with the MIRA antigen-specificity platform. Breadth was defined as the fraction of unique TCRs that were SARS-CoV-2-associated, and depth was defined as the fraction of total T cells that were SARS-CoV-2-associated. Using the MIRA data, each spike-specific TCR was mapped to the spike region that the TCR reacts to and placed in a CD4 or CD8 class. Log10-transformed breadth and depth values were compared by one-way ANOVA with Sidak's multiple comparisons tests. Sourced from immuneACCESS, this table was stored by TCRdb with only in-frame sequences that have V and J called. A share of the clones is absent; for the studies checked, an unresolved V gene accounts for under half, and the remainder has no known explanation. The V and J calls and clone size were taken over from that table, and D and trimming were inferred from the DNA. In all, the sample holds fewer than 200,000 clones, and roughly nine tenths of those were seen once. The ten largest clonotypes hold 1.5% to 2% of the sample.

Summary of the overall study and its limitations: Because no day 14 peak-response samples were available, the repertoires could be characterized only after the peak T cell response. Epitopes outside the regions mutated in the B.1.351 and B.1.1.7 variants were reportedly recognized by nearly half of the unique spike-specific TCRs. Most participants were white British and females outnumbered males, and the authors suggested that clonal diversity may have been underestimated. The vaccine-associated CD4 TCRs covered the entire spike protein, and the dominant responses fell in regions 160-218 and 743-854. A significant rise in spike-specific TCR breadth and depth was observed after two AZD1222 doses relative to day 0 and relative to MenACWY recipients. Conclusions about previously exposed vaccinees are limited, since just five to seven AZD1222 recipients were seropositive for SARS-CoV-2 at baseline. The 56-69-year group was small, and its depth increase did not reach significance, likely because of low power.

The germline V gene encodes CDR1 SEHNR and CDR2 FQNEAQ (reference sequence). From cysteine to phenylalanine, the CDR3 is 16 amino acids long. The kept DNA is CDR3 alone, 48 bases in frame from the first base. V trim: 0 bases; J trim: 7 bases; unmatched bases: 8. About this clone itself: What antigen it recognizes has not been identified. One base away there is no much larger clone; base qualities are not given.

Material: peripheral blood, obtained on day 0 of AZD1222 vaccination. The rearrangement joined TRBV7-9 to TRBJ1-4, with 7 bases aligning to TRBD1. The source is an adult in good health. Here is the DNA: TGTGCCAGCAGCTTAGCGGGGGGACAGCTTTTTGAAAAACTGTTTTTT. Its amino acids are CASSLAGGQLFEKLFF.